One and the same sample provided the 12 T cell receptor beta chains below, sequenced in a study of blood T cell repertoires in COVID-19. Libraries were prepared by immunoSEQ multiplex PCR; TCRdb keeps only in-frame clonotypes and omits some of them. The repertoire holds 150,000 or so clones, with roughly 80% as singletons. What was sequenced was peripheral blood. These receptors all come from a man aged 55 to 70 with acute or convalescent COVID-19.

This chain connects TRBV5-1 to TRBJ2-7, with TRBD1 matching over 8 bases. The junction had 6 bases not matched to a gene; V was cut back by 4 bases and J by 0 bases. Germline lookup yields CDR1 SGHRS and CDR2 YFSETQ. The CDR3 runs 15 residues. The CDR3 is CASSPGQASSYEQYF. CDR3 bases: TGCGCCAGCAGCCCGGGACAGGCCTCCTCCTACGAGCAGTACTTC.

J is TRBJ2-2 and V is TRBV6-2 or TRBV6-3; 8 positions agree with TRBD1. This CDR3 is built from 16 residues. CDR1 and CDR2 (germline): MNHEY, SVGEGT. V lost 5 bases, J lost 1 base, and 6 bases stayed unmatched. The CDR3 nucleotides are TGTGCCAGCAGTAGACTTGGACAGGGGAACACCGGGGAGCTGTTTTTT. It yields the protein CASSRLGQGNTGELFF.

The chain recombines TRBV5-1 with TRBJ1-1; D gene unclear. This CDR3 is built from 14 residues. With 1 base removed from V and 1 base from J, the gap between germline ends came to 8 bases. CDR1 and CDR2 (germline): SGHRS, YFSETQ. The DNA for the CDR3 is TGCGCCAGCAGCTTGTCAGCGCAGAACACTGAAGCTTTCTTT. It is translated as CASSLSAQNTEAFF.

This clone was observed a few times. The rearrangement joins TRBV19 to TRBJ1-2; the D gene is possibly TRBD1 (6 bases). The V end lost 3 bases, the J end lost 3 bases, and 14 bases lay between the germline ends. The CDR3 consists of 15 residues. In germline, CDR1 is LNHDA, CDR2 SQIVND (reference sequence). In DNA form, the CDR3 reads TGTGCCAGTAGTATCCCCGGCGGGGGCGACTATGGCTACACCTTC. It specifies CASSIPGGGDYGYTF.

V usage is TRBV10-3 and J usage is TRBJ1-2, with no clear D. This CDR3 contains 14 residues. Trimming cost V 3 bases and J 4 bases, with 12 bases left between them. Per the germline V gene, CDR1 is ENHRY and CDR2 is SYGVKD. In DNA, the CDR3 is TGTGCCATCAGTGAATCAGGATTGGCCTATGGCTACACCTTC. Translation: CAISESGLAYGYTF.

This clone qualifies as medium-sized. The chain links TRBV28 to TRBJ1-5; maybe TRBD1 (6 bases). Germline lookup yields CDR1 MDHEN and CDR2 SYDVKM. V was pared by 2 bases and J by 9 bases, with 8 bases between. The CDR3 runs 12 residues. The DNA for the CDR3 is TGTGCCAGCAGTTTAGGGGGCAGGCCCCAGCATTTT. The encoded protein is CASSLGGRPQHF. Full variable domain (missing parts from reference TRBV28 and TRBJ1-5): DVKVTQSSRYLVKRTGEKVFLECVQDMDHENMFWYRQDPGLGLRLIYFSYDVKMKEKGDIPEGYSVSREKKERFSLILESASTNQTSMYLCASSLGGRPQHFGDGTRLSIL.

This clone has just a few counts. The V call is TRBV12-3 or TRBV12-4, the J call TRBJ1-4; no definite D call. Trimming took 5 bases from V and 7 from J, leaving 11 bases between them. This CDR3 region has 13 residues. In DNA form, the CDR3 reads TGTGCCAGCAGTCTCAACTCTCGTGAAAAACTGTTTTTT. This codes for CASSLNSREKLFF.

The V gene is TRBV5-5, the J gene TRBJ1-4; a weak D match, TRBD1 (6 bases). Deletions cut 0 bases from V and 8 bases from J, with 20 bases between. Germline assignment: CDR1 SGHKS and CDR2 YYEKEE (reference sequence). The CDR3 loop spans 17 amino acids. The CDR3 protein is CASSLVEFRRGDEKLFF. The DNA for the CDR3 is TGTGCCAGCAGCTTGGTGGAGTTCCGCAGGGGAGACGAAAAACTGTTTTTT.

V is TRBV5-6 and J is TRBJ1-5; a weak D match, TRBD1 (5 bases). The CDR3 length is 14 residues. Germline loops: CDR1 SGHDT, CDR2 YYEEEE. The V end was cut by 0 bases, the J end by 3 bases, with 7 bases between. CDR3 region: CASSLGTHNQPQHF. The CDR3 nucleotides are TGTGCCAGCAGCTTGGGGACACACAATCAGCCCCAGCATTTT.

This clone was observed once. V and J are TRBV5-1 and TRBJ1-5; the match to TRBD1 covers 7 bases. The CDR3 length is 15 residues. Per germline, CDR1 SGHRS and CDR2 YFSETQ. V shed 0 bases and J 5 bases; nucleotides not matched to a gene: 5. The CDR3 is CASSLDGDSYQPQHF. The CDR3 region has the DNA TGCGCCAGCAGCTTGGATGGGGACAGTTATCAGCCCCAGCATTTT.

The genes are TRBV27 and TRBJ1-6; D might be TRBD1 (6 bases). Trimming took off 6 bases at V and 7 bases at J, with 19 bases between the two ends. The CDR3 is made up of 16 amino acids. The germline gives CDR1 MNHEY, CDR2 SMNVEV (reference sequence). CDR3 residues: CASSHDLTGLNSPLHF. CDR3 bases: TGTGCCAGCAGCCATGACCTGACAGGCCTAAATTCACCCCTCCACTTT.

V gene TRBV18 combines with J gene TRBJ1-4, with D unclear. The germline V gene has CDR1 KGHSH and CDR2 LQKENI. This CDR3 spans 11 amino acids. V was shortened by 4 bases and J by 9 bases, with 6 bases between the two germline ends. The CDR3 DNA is TGTGCCAGCTCACTGGCCCAAAAACTGTTTTTT. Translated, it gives CASSLAQKLFF. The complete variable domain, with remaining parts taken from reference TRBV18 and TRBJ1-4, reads NAGVMQNPRHLVRRRGQEARLRCSPMKGHSHVYWYRQLPEEGLKFMVYLQKENIIDESGMPKERFSAEFPKEGPSILRIQQVVRGDSAAYFCASSLAQKLFFGSGTQLSVL.